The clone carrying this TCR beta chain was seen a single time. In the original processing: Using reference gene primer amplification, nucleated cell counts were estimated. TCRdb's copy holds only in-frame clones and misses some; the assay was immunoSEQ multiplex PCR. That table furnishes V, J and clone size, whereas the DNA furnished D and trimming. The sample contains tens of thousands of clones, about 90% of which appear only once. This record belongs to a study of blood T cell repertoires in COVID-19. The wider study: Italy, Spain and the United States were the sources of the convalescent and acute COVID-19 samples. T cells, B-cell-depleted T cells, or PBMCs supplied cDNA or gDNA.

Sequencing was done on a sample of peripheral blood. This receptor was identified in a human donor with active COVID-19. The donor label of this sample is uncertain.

This CDR3 reads CASSVAMGQGTDGELFF. The CDR3 nucleotides are TGTGCCAGCAGCGTAGCTATGGGACAGGGGACCGACGGGGAGCTGTTTTTT. The rearrangement joins TRBV9 to TRBJ2-2, with TRBD1 matching over 10 bases. The ends lost 0 bases at V and 7 bases at J; junction bases unmatched: 9. This CDR3 comprises 17 residues. Germline CDR1 reads SGDLS; CDR2 reads YYNGEE.